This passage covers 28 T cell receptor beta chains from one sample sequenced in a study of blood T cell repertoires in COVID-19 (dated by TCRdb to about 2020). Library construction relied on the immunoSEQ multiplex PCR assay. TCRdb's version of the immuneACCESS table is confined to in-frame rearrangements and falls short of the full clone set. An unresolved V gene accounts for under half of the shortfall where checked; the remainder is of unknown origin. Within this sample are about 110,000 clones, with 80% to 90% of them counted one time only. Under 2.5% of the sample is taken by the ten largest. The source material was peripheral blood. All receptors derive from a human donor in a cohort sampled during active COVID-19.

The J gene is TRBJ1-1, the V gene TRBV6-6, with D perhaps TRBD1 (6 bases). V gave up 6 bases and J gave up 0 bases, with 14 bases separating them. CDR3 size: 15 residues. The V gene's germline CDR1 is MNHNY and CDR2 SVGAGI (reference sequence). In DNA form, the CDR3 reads TGTGCCAGCAGCCGAGGACAGACTATGAACACTGAAGCTTTCTTT. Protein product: CASSRGQTMNTEAFF.

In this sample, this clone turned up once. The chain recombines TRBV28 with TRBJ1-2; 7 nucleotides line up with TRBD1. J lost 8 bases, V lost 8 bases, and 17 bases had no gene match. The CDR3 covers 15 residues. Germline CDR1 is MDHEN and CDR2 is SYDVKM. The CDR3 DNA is TGTGCCAGCCTTTTGGGGCAGGGGGGAATGGGAGGCTACACCTTC. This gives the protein CASLLGQGGMGGYTF.

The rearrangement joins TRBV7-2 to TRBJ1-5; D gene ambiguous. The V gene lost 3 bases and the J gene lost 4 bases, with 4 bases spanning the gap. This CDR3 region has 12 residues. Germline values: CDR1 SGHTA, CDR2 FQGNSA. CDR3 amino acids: CASSFQNQPQHF. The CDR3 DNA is TGTGCCAGCAGCTTCCAGAATCAGCCCCAGCATTTT.

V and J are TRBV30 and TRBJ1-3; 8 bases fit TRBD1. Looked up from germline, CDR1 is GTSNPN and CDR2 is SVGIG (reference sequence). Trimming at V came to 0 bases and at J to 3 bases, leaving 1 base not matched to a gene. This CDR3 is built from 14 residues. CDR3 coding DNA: TGTGCCTGGAGTGTACAGGGGGGTGGAAACACCATATATTTT. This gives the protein CAWSVQGGGNTIYF.

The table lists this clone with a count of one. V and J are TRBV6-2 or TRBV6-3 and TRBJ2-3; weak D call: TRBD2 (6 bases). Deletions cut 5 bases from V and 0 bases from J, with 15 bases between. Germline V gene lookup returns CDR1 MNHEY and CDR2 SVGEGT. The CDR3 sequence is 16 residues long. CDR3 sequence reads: CASSTLGGASTDTQYF. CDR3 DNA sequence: TGTGCCAGCAGTACACTAGGCGGGGCCAGCACAGATACGCAGTATTTT.

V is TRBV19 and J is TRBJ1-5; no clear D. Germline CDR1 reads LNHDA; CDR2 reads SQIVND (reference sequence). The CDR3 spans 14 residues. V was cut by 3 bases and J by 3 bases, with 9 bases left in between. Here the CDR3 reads CASSIASYNQPQHF. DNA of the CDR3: TGTGCCAGTAGTATTGCGAGCTACAATCAGCCCCAGCATTTT.

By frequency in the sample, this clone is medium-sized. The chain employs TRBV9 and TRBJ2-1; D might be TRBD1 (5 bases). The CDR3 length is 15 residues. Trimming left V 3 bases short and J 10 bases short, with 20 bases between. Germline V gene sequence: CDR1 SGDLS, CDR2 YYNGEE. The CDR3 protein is CASSGYAGSVREQFF. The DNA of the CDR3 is TGTGCCAGCAGCGGTTACGCAGGGTCCGTCAGAGAGCAGTTCTTC.

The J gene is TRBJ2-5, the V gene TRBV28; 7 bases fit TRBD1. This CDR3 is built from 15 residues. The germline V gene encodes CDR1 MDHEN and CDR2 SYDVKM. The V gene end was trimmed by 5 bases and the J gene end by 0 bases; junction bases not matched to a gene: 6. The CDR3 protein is CASSPPGQYQETQYF. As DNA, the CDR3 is TGTGCCAGCAGTCCGCCGGGACAGTACCAAGAGACCCAGTACTTC.

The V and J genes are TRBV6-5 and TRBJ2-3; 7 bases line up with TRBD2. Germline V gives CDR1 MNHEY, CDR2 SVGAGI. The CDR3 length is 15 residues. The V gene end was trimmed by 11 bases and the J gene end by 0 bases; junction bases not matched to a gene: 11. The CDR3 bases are TGTGCCGGGACTATGCTAGCGGCCAGCACAGATACGCAGTATTTT. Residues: CAGTMLAASTDTQYF.

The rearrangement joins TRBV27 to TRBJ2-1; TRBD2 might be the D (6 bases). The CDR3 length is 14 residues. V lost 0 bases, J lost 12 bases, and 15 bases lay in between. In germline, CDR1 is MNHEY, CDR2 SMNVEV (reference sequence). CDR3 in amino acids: CASSLSMTSLGQFF. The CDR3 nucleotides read TGTGCCAGCAGTTTATCCATGACTAGTCTCGGGCAGTTCTTC.

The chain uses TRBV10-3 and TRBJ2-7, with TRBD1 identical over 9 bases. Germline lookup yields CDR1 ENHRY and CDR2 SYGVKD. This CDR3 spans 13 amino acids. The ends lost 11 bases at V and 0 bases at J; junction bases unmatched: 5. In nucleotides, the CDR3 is TGTGCCGTCGGACAGGGGCCCTCCTACGAGCAGTACTTC. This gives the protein CAVGQGPSYEQYF.

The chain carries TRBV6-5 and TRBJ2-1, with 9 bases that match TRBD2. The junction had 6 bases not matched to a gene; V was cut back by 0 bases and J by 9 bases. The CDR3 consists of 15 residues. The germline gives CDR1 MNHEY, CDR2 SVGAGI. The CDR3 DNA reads TGTGCCAGCAGTTACTCGCTAGCGGGGATCGCTGAGCAGTTCTTC. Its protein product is CASSYSLAGIAEQFF.

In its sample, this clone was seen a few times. Here the CDR3 reads CASSPRQGAGETQYF. In DNA form, the CDR3 reads TGTGCCAGTAGTCCGAGGCAGGGGGCAGGGGAGACCCAGTACTTC. V is TRBV19 and J is TRBJ2-5; 8 bases line up with TRBD1. This CDR3 region has 15 residues. Trimming removed 5 bases from V and 5 bases from J; junction bases left unmatched: 10. CDR1 and CDR2 (germline): LNHDA, SQIVND (reference sequence).

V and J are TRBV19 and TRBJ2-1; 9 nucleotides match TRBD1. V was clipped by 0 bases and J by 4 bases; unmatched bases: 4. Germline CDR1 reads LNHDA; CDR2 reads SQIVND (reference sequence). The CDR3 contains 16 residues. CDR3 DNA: TGTGCCAGTAGTATAGATGGGGGACAGGGTTACAATGAGCAGTTCTTC. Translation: CASSIDGGQGYNEQFF. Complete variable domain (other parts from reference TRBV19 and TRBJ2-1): DGGITQSPKYLFRKEGQNVTLSCEQNLNHDAMYWYRQDPGQGLRLIYYSQIVNDFQKGDIAEGYSVSREKKESFPLTVTSAQKNPTAFYLCASSIDGGQGYNEQFFGPGTRLTVL.

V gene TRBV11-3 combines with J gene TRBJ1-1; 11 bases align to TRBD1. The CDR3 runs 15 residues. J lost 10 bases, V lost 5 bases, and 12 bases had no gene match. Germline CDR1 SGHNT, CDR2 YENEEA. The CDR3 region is CASSEQGTGGVPAFF. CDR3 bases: TGTGCCAGCAGCGAACAAGGGACAGGGGGGGTCCCAGCTTTCTTT.

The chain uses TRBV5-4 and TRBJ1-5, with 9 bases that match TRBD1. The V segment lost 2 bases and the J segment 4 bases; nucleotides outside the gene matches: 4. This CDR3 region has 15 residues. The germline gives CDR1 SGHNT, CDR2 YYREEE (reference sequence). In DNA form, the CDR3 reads TGTGCCAGCAGCTTCGGGACAGGGACGAATCAGCCCCAGCATTTT. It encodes CASSFGTGTNQPQHF. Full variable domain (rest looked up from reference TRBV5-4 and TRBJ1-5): ETGVTQSPTHLIKTRGQQVTLRCSSQSGHNTVSWYQQALGQGPQFIFQYYREEENGRGNFPPRFSGLQFPNYSSELNVNALELDDSALYLCASSFGTGTNQPQHFGDGTRLSIL.

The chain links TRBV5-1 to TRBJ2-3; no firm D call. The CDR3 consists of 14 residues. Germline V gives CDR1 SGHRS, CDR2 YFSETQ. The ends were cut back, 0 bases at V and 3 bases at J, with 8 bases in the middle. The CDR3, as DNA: TGCGCCAGCAGCTTGGGCAGGCAGACAGATACGCAGTATTTT. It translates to CASSLGRQTDTQYF.

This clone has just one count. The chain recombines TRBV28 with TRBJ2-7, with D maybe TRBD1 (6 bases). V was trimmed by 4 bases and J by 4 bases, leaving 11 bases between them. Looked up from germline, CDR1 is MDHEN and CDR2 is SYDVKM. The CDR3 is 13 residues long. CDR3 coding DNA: TGTGCCAGCAGTTCCGGACAGTCTTACGAGCAGTACTTC. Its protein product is CASSSGQSYEQYF.

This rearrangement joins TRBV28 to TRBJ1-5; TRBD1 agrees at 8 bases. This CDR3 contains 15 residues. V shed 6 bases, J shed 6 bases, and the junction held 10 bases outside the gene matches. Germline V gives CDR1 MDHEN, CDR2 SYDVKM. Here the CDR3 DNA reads TGTGCCAGCAGCCCCCGGACAGGGTTGACTCAGCCCCAGCATTTT. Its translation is CASSPRTGLTQPQHF.

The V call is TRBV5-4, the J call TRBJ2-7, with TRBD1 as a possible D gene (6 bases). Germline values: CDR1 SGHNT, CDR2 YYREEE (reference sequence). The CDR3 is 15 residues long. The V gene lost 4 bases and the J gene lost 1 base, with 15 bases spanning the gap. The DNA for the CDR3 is TGTGCCAGCAGCCCTCTCGGGCAGGGGTCCTACGAGCAGTACTTC. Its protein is CASSPLGQGSYEQYF.

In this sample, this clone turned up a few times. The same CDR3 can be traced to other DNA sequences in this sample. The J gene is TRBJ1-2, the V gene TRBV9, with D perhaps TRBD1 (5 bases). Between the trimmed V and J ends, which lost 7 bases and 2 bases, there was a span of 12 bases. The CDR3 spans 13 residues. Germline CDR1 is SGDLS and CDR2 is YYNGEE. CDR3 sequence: CASADNLNYGYTF. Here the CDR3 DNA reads TGTGCCAGCGCGGACAATCTGAACTATGGCTACACCTTC.

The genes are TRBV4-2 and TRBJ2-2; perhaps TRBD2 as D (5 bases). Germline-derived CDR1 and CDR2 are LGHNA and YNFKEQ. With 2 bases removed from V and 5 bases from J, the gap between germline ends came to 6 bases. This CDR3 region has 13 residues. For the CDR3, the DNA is TGTGCCAGCAGCCAATCGGGAACCGGGGAGCTGTTTTTT. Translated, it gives CASSQSGTGELFF.

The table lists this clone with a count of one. As DNA, the CDR3 is TGTGCCAGCAGTGAAGCGGTCTTAGCGGGAGGACCCTACGAGCAGTACTTC. Translated: CASSEAVLAGGPYEQYF. This sequence joins TRBV6-1 and TRBJ2-7; 10 bases align to TRBD2. Unmatched junction bases numbered 7, after V lost 0 bases and J lost 2 bases. The CDR3 extends over 17 amino acids. Germline V gene lookup returns CDR1 MNHNS and CDR2 SASEGT.

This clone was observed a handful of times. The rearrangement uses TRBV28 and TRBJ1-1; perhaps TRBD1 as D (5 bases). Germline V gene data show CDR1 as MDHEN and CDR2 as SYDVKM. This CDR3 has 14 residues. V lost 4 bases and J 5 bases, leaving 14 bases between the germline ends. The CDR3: CASSSVGGRTEAFF. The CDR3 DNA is TGTGCCAGCAGTTCCGTCGGGGGGAGAACTGAAGCTTTCTTT.

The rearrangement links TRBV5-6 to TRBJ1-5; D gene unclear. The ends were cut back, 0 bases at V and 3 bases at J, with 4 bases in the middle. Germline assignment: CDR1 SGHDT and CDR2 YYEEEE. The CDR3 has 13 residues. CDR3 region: CASSLGLNQPQHF. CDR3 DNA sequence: TGTGCCAGCAGCTTGGGACTCAATCAGCCCCAGCATTTT.

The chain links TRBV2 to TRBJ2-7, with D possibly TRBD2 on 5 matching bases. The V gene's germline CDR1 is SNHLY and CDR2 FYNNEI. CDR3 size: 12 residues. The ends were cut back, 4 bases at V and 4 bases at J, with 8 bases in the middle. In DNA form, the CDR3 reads TGTGCCAGCAGTGCATGGAGGTACGAGCAGTACTTC. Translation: CASSAWRYEQYF.

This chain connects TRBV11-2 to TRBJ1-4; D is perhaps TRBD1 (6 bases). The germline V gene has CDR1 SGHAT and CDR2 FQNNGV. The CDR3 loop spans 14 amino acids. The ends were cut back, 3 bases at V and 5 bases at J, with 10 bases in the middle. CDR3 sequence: CASSFGQLNEKLFF. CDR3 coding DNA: TGTGCCAGCAGCTTCGGACAGCTGAATGAAAAACTGTTTTTT.

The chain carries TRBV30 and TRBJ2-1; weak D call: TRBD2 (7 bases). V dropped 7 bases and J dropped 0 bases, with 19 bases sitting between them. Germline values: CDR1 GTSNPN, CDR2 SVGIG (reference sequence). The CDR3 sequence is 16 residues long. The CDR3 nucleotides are TGTGCCTCGCAAGGGGGGGGCCCCAGCTCCTACAATGAGCAGTTCTTC. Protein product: CASQGGGPSSYNEQFF.